The source of this T cell receptor beta chain is a study of beta chain features in type 1 diabetes. Study-wide context: Patient and healthy donor groups were alike in age, gender and cell yields.

A remark on this clone: What it binds is unknown.

General observations from the study: The influence of HLA type on TCRB rearrangement stayed undetermined. When VDJ junctions were examined, type 1 diabetes patients showed fewer insertions and more deletions. Type 1 diabetes patients showed a moderate but significant shortening of TCRB CDR3s in all four CD4+ subsets.

CD45RO/CCR7/CD25/CD127/CD95/CD27 sorting isolated CD4+ naive, central memory, regulatory and stem cell-like memory cells. Of the isolated RNA, all was reverse transcribed, and so the sequenced material was expressed TCRB transcripts. Some clones are missing from TCRdb's copy, which holds only in-frame ones; the method was immunoSEQ multiplex PCR. The table has about 650,000 clones, roughly 12% seen once; the top ten hold about 0.11%. The CDR3 is 13 residues long. The V and J ends lost 5 bases and 4 bases respectively, with 11 bases between them. Per germline, CDR1 SGHTA and CDR2 FQGNSA. Sequenced input: naive CD4+ T cells from blood. The TCR sequence derives from a man aged 30 to 45 with type 1 diabetes. The chain combines TRBV7-2 with TRBJ2-5; perhaps TRBD1 as D (5 bases). The CDR3 DNA is TGTGCCAGCAGCAAAAGGGGATTAGAGACCCAGTACTTC. It encodes CASSKRGLETQYF.